The 20 T cell receptor beta chains given below trace back to one sample, sequenced in a study of blood T cell repertoires in COVID-19. Data came from immunoSEQ multiplex PCR; TCRdb stores just in-frame clones and leaves some out. Of 200,000 to 250,000 clones in the sample, approximately 86% were seen once. The sequencing sample was made of PBMCs or T cells enriched from blood (not recorded which). All receptors derive from a woman aged 40-49 years with acute COVID-19.

This clone was detected only once. V gene TRBV4-3 combines with J gene TRBJ1-2; no clear D. V was trimmed by 0 bases and J by 8 bases, leaving 13 bases between them. This CDR3 is 14 amino acids long. Germline V CDR1 and CDR2: LGHNA, YSLEER. CDR3 sequence reads: CASSQEAAPGGYTF. CDR3 DNA: TGCGCCAGCAGCCAAGAAGCCGCCCCGGGAGGCTACACCTTC.

This clone is a singleton in its sample. The chain employs TRBV5-1 and TRBJ1-3; 7 bases map to TRBD1. The ends lost 5 bases at V and 4 bases at J; junction bases unmatched: 9. The CDR3 is made up of 15 amino acids. In germline, CDR1 is SGHRS, CDR2 YFSETQ. CDR3: CASSRFGDSGNTIYF. CDR3 in DNA: TGCGCCAGCAGTCGATTCGGGGACAGCGGAAACACCATATATTTT.

V and J are TRBV2 and TRBJ2-2, with 10 bases identical to TRBD2. Unmatched junction bases numbered 6, after V lost 10 bases and J lost 4 bases. Germline lookup yields CDR1 SNHLY and CDR2 FYNNEI. The CDR3 spans 14 residues. CDR3 bases: TGTGCCACGAAGCGGGAGGGTATCACCGGGGAGCTGTTTTTT. This sequence encodes CATKREGITGELFF.

The chain combines TRBV3-1 (or the pseudogene TRBV3-2) with TRBJ2-1; D possibly corresponds to TRBD1 (6 bases). In germline, CDR1 is LGHDT, CDR2 YNNKEL (reference sequence). Trimming shortened V by 0 bases and J by 2 bases, and 17 bases separated the two germline ends. The CDR3 contains 18 residues. CDR3: CASSQDPPGVFAYNEQFF. The CDR3 DNA reads TGTGCCAGCAGCCAAGATCCGCCAGGGGTGTTCGCCTACAATGAGCAGTTCTTC.

The chain carries TRBV28 and TRBJ1-1; D is unresolved. The CDR3 sequence is 13 residues long. Germline CDR1 is MDHEN and CDR2 is SYDVKM. Trimming removed 8 bases from V and 1 base from J, with 11 bases in between. In DNA form, the CDR3 reads TGTGCCAGCGCCCTATCCGGGAACACTGAAGCTTTCTTT. Protein product: CASALSGNTEAFF.

This chain links TRBV7-9 with TRBJ1-2; D is undetermined. The CDR3 is made up of 13 amino acids. Per the germline V gene, CDR1 is SEHNR and CDR2 is FQNEAQ (reference sequence). V gave up 5 bases and J gave up 6 bases, with 13 bases separating them. CDR3 sequence: CASSTSFANGYTF. In nucleotides, the CDR3 is TGTGCCAGCAGCACTTCCTTCGCCAATGGCTACACCTTC.

The rearrangement joins TRBV28 to TRBJ2-7; TRBD2 matches at 10 bases. The germline V gene encodes CDR1 MDHEN and CDR2 SYDVKM. The J segment lost 4 bases and the V segment lost 6 bases, leaving 6 bases of the junction unmatched. The CDR3 runs 14 residues. The CDR3 loop is CASRPFSGRYEQYF. CDR3 sequence (DNA): TGTGCCAGCAGGCCCTTTAGCGGGAGGTACGAGCAGTACTTC.

V gene TRBV5-8 combines with J gene TRBJ2-1; D remains unclear. The CDR3 covers 13 residues. Trimming stripped 2 bases from V and 4 bases from J, with 7 bases between. Looked up from germline, CDR1 is SGHTS and CDR2 is YDEGEE. CDR3 loop: CASSFQSYNEQFF. CDR3 DNA sequence: TGTGCCAGCAGCTTTCAGTCGTACAATGAGCAGTTCTTC.

The chain joins TRBV7-2 to TRBJ2-7, with 7 nucleotides matching TRBD2. Germline loops: CDR1 SGHTA, CDR2 FQGNSA. This CDR3 has 14 amino acids. With 4 bases clipped from V and 6 bases from J, the junction kept 9 bases outside the gene matches. The CDR3 loop is CASSSRLAGREQYF. CDR3 sequence (DNA): TGTGCCAGCAGCTCCCGACTAGCAGGGCGCGAGCAGTACTTC.

CDR3 nucleotides: TGTGCCAGCAGTACGCAGGGATTCCAGCCCCAGCATTTT. Its translation: CASSTQGFQPQHF. The chain recombines TRBV12-3 or TRBV12-4 with TRBJ1-5; weak D call: TRBD1 (5 bases). This CDR3 comprises 13 residues. The V and J ends lost 5 bases and 7 bases respectively, with 12 bases between them.

The chain carries TRBV24-1 and TRBJ1-2; D unclear. Trimming removed 3 bases at V and 2 bases at J, with 9 bases between. CDR3 length equals 14 residues. Germline V gene lookup returns CDR1 KGHDR and CDR2 SFDVKD. The CDR3 region has the DNA TGTGCCACCAGTGATGAAGGCAGGAACTATGGCTACACCTTC. Protein sequence: CATSDEGRNYGYTF.

J is TRBJ2-3 and V is TRBV19; TRBD1 matches at 12 bases. The CDR3 has 17 residues. J gave up 7 bases and V 5 bases, and 13 bases lay outside the gene matches. Germline CDR1 and CDR2: LNHDA and SQIVND (reference sequence). The DNA for the CDR3 is TGTGCCAGTAGTTCCGGGACAGGGGGCGCGGGTCTGAATACGCAGTATTTT. This gives the protein CASSSGTGGAGLNTQYF.

The chain carries TRBV20-1 and TRBJ2-1; D gene unclear. The CDR3 contains 9 residues. CDR1 is DFQATT, CDR2 SNEGSKA, per germline (reference sequence). V was pared by 6 bases and J by 12 bases, with 9 bases between. The CDR3 DNA follows: TGCAGTGCCGTAACTCGGCAGTTCTTC. Protein sequence: CSAVTRQFF.

The chain couples TRBV2 to TRBJ1-5, with TRBD1 as a possible D gene (6 bases). V dropped 6 bases and J dropped 0 bases, with 15 bases sitting between them. This CDR3 is 16 amino acids long. CDR1 and CDR2 from the germline V gene are SNHLY and FYNNEI. The CDR3 sequence is CASRDEGTHSNQPQHF. CDR3 DNA: TGTGCCAGCAGGGACGAAGGGACACATAGCAATCAGCCCCAGCATTTT.

The chain has TRBV3-1 (or the pseudogene TRBV3-2) and TRBJ2-1; 9 nucleotides line up with TRBD1. The CDR3 extends over 15 amino acids. With V trimmed by 6 bases and J by 2 bases, 5 bases remained unmatched. The V gene's germline CDR1 is LGHDT and CDR2 YNNKEL (reference sequence). CDR3 sequence (DNA): TGTGCCAGCAGATTGGACAGGGGACCCTACAATGAGCAGTTCTTC. This sequence encodes CASRLDRGPYNEQFF.

This sequence joins TRBV3-1 (or the pseudogene TRBV3-2) and TRBJ2-5; D gene ambiguous. The V and J ends lost 4 bases and 4 bases respectively, with 4 bases between them. Germline values: CDR1 LGHDT, CDR2 YNNKEL (reference sequence). This CDR3 spans 11 amino acids. The CDR3 loop is CASSRGETQYF. In nucleotides, the CDR3 is TGTGCCAGCAGCCGCGGAGAGACCCAGTACTTC.

CDR3 loop: CASSQDGGYIQYF. The CDR3, as DNA: TGCGCCAGCAGCCAAGATGGAGGGTACATTCAGTACTTC. J is TRBJ2-4 and V is TRBV4-1; the D gene is possibly TRBD2 (6 bases). The V gene lost 0 bases and the J gene lost 8 bases, with 8 bases spanning the gap. The CDR3 runs 13 residues. CDR1 and CDR2 (germline): MGHRA, YSYEKL.

The chain joins TRBV6-5 to TRBJ1-5, with D hard to call. Between the trimmed V and J ends, which lost 4 bases and 4 bases, there was a span of 8 bases. Germline V gives CDR1 MNHEY, CDR2 SVGAGI. The CDR3 consists of 13 residues. Here the CDR3 reads CASSSVANQPQHF. CDR3 bases: TGTGCCAGCAGTTCCGTGGCAAATCAGCCCCAGCATTTT.

V usage is TRBV5-6 and J usage is TRBJ1-1, with TRBD1 as a possible D gene (6 bases). The V gene lost 0 bases and the J gene lost 5 bases, with 11 bases spanning the gap. There are 14 residues in the CDR3. The germline CDR1 and CDR2 sequences are SGHDT and YYEEEE. CDR3 sequence: CASSLEQGWTEAFF. In nucleotides, the CDR3 is TGTGCCAGCAGCTTGGAACAGGGTTGGACTGAAGCTTTCTTT.

This sequence joins TRBV7-9 and TRBJ1-6; D not certain. The length of the CDR3 is 15 residues. Germline V lookup: CDR1 SEHNR, CDR2 FQNEAQ (reference sequence). V lost 5 bases and J lost 8, with 16 bases in between. CDR3 loop: CASSSNREGYSPLHF. The DNA of the CDR3 is TGTGCCAGCAGCAGTAACCGGGAGGGTTATTCACCCCTCCACTTT.